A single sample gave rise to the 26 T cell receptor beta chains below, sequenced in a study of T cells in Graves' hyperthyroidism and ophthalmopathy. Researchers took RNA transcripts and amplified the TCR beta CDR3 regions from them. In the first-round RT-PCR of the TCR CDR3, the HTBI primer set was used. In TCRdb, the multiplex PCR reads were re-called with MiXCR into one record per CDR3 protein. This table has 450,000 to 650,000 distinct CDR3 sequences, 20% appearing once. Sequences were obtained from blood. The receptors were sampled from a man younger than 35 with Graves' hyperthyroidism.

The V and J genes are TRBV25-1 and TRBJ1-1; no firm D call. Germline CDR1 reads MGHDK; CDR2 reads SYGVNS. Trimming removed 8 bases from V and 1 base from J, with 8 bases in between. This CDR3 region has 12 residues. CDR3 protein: CASEEENTEAFF. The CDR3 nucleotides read TGTGCCAGCGAGGAAGAGAACACTGAAGCTTTCTTT.

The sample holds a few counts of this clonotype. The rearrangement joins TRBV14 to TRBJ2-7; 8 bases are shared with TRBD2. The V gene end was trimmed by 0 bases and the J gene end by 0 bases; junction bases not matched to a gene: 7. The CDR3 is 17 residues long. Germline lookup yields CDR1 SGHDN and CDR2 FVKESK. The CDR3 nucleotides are TGTGCCAGCAGCCAAGATGTAGCGGGGAGGCACTCCTACGAGCAGTACTTC. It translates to CASSQDVAGRHSYEQYF.

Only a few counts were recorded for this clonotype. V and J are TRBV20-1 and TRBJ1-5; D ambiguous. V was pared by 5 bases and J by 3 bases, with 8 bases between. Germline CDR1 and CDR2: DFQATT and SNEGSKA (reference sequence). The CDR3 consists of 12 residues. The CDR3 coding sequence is TGCAGTGCTGGCGACTTCAATCAGCCCCAGCATTTT. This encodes CSAGDFNQPQHF.

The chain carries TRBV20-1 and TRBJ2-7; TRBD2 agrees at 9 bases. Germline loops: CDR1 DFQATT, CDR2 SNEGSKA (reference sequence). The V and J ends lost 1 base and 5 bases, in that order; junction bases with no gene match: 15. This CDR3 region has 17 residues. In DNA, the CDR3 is TGCAGTGCTAGAGTACCTGGGCTAGCGGGGTTCGAGAACGAGCAGTACTTC. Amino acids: CSARVPGLAGFENEQYF.

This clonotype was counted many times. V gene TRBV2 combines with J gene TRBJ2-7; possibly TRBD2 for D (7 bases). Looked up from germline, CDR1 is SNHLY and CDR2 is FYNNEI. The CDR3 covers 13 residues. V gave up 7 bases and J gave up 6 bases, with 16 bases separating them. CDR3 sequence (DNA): TGTGCCAGCACGGGGGGCCGAAGTTCCGAGCAGTACTTC. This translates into CASTGGRSSEQYF.

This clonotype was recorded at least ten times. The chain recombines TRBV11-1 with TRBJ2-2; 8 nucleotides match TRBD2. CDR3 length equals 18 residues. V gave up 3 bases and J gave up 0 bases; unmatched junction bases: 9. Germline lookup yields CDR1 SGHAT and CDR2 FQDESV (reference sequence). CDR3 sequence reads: CASSFPGREFANTGELFF. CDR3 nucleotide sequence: TGTGCCAGCAGCTTCCCCGGGAGGGAGTTCGCGAACACCGGGGAGCTGTTTTTT.

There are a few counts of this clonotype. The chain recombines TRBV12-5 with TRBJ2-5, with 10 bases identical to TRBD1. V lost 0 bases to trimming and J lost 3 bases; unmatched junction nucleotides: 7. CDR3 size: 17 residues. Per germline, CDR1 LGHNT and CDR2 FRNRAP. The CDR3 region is CASGLVVRDRGEETQYF. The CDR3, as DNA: TGTGCTAGTGGTTTGGTAGTTCGGGACAGGGGCGAAGAGACCCAGTACTTC.

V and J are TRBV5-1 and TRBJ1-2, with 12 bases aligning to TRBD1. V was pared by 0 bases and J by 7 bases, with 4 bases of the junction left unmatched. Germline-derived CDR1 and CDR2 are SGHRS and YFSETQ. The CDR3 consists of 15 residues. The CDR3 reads CASSLEGQGAFGYTF. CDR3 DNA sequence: TGCGCCAGCAGCTTGGAGGGACAGGGGGCATTTGGCTACACCTTC.

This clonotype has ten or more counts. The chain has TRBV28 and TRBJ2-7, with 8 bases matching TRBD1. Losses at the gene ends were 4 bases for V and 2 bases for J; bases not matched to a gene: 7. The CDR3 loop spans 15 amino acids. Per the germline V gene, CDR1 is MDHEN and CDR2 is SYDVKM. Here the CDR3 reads CASSSERTGTYEQYF. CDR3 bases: TGTGCCAGCAGTTCTGAGAGGACAGGGACCTACGAGCAGTACTTC.

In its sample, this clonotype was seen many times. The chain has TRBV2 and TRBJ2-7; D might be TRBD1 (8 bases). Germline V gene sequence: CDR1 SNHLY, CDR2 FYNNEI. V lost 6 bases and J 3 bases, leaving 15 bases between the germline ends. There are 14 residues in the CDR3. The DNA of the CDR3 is TGTGCCAGCAGCGCCGGGGGGACAGGCTACGAGCAGTACTTC. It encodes CASSAGGTGYEQYF.

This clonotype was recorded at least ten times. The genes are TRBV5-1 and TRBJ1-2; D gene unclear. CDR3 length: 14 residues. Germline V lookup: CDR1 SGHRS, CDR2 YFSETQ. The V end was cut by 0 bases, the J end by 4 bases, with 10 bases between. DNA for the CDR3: TGCGCCAGCAGCTTGGCCGTGGCCTTCTATGGCTACACCTTC. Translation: CASSLAVAFYGYTF.

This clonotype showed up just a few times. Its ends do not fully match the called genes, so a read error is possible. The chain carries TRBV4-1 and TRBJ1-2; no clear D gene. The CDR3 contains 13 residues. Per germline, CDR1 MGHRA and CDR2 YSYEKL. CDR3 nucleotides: TGCGCCAGCAGCCCTATCGGGCCTTATGGCTGCACCTTC. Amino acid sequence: CASSPIGPYGCTF.

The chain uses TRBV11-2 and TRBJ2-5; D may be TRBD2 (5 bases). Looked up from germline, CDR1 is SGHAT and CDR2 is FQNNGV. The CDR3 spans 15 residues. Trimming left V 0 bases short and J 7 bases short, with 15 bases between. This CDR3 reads CASSLDHGLEGTQYF. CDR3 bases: TGTGCCAGCAGCTTAGATCACGGCCTCGAGGGGACCCAGTACTTC.

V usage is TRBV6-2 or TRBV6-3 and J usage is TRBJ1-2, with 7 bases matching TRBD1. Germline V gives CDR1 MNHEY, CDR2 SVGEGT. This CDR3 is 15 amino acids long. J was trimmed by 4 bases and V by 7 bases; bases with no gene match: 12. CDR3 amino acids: CASMEGGAFGYGYTF. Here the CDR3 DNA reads TGTGCCAGCATGGAAGGGGGCGCGTTCGGCTATGGCTACACCTTC.

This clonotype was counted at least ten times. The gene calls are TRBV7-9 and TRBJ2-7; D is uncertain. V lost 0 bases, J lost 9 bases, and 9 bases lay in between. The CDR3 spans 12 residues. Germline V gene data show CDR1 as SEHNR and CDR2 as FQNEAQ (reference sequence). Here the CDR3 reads CASSLASDAQYF. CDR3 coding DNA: TGTGCCAGCAGCTTAGCGTCCGACGCGCAGTACTTC. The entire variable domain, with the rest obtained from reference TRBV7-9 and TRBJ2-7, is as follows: DTGVSQNPRHKITKRGQNVTFRCDPISEHNRLYWYRQTLGQGPEFLTYFQNEAQLEKSRLLSDRFSAERPKGSFSTLEIQRTEQGDSAMYLCASSLASDAQYFGPGTRLTVT.

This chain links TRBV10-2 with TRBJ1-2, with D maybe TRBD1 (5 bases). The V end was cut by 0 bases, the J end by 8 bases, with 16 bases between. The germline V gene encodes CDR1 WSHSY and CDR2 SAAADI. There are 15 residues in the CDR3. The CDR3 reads CASSESPGAFKGYTF. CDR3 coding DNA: TGCGCCAGCAGTGAGTCGCCTGGGGCTTTTAAGGGCTACACCTTC.

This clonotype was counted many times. CDR3 loop: CASSSHPTNRFTEAFF. The CDR3 bases are TGTGCCAGCAGTTCCCACCCAACCAACAGGTTCACTGAAGCTTTCTTT. The chain recombines TRBV28 with TRBJ1-1, with D perhaps TRBD1 (5 bases). The CDR3 is made up of 16 amino acids. Trimming took 4 bases from V and 4 from J, leaving 19 bases between them. Germline lookup yields CDR1 MDHEN and CDR2 SYDVKM. The full variable domain, in which reference TRBV28 and TRBJ1-1 provide the parts outside the CDR3, is DVKVTQSSRYLVKRTGEKVFLECVQDMDHENMFWYRQDPGLGLRLIYFSYDVKMKEKGDIPEGYSVSREKKERFSLILESASTNQTSMYLCASSSHPTNRFTEAFFGQGTRLTVV.

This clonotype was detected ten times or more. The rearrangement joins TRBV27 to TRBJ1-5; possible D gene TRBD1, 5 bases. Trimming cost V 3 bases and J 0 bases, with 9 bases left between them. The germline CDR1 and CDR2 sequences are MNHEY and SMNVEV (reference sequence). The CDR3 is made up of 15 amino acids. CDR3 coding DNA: TGTGCCAGCAGTTTTCAGGGATATAGCAATCAGCCCCAGCATTTT. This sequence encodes CASSFQGYSNQPQHF.

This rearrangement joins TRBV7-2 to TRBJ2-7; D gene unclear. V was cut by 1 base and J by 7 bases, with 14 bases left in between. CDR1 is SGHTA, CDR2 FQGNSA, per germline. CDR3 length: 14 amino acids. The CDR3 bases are TGTGCCAGCAGCTTAGAACCCACTCCGGGTGAGCAGTACTTC. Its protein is CASSLEPTPGEQYF. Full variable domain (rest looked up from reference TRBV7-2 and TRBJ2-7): GAGVSQSPSNKVTEKGKDVELRCDPISGHTALYWYRQSLGQGLEFLIYFQGNSAPDKSGLPSDRFSAERTGGSVSTLTIQRTQQEDSAVYLCASSLEPTPGEQYFGPGTRLTVT.

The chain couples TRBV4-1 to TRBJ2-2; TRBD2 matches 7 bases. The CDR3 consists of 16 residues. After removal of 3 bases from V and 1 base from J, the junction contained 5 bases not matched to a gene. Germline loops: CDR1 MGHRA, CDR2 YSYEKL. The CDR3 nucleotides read TGCGCCAGCAGCCAGATGGGGGGGGGGAACACCGGGGAGCTGTTTTTT. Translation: CASSQMGGGNTGELFF.

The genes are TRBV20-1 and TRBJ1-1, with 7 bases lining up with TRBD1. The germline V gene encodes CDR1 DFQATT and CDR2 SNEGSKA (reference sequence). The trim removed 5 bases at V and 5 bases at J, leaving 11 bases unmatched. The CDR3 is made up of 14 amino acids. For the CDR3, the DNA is TGCAGTGCTGTTCAGGGGGTGGCCGAGACTGAAGCTTTCTTT. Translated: CSAVQGVAETEAFF.

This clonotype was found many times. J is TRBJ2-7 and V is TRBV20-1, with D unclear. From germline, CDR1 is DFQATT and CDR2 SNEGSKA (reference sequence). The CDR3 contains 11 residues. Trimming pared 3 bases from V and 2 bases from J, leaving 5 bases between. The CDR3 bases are TGCAGTGCTAGTATAGCCTACGAGCAGTACTTC. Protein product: CSASIAYEQYF.

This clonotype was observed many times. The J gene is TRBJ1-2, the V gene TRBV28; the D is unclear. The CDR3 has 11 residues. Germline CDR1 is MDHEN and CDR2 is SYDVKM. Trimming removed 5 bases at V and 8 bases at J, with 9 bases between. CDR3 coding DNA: TGTGCCAGCAGTCGCTACGGGGGCTACACCTTC. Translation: CASSRYGGYTF.

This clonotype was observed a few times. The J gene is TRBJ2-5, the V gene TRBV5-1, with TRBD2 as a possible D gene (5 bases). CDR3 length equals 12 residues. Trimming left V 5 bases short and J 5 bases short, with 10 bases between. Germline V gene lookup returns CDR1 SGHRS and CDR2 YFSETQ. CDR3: CASSEGQETQYF. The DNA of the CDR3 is TGCGCCAGCAGTGAGGGCCAGGAGACCCAGTACTTC.

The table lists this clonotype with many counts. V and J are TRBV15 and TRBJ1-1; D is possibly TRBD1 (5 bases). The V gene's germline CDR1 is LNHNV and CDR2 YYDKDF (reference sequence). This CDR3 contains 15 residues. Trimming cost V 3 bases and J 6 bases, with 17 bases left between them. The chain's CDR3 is CATSSSLAPRAEAFF. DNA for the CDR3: TGTGCCACCAGCAGTAGCCTGGCCCCCAGGGCTGAAGCTTTCTTT.

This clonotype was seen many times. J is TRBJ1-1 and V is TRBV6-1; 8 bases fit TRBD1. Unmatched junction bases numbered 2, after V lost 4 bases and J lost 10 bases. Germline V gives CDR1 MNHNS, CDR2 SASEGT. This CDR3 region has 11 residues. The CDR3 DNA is TGTGCCAGCAGTGTGGGACAGGCAGCTTTCTTT. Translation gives CASSVGQAAFF.